A selection of T cell receptor beta chains follows, all from one sample in a study of blood T cell repertoires in COVID-19. Sequencing used immunoSEQ multiplex PCR; TCRdb keeps in-frame clones, though not all of them. The sample includes just over 150,000 clones, roughly 82% of them seen just once. Sequencing was carried out using peripheral blood. The receptors derive from a middle-aged woman with COVID-19, enrolled during active disease. Each CDR3 is given with its conserved first and last residue. A D gene is named only where the DNA matches it firmly. Size is stated for part of the rows, as once, few or many counts, or as a class when the clone is expanded.

D gene	V gene	J gene	CDR3 length	clone size	CDR3 protein	CDR3 DNA
.	TRBV20-1	TRBJ2-2	12	.	CSASVETGELFF	TGCAGTGCTAGTGTGGAGACCGGGGAGCTGTTTTTT
.	TRBV19	TRBJ2-5	16	.	CASSILFGEAQETQYF	TGTGCCAGTAGTATTTTATTTGGGGAGGCTCAAGAGACCCAGTACTTC
TRBD2	TRBV5-1	TRBJ2-1	16	.	CASSLVSAGVKNEQFF	TGCGCCAGCAGCTTGGTTTCTGCGGGAGTTAAAAATGAGCAGTTCTTC
.	TRBV27	TRBJ1-3	14	.	CASSPQDPGNTIYF	TGTGCCAGCAGTCCACAGGACCCTGGAAACACCATATATTTT
.	TRBV10-3	TRBJ2-3	12	.	CAISERTFTQYF	TGTGCCATCAGTGAGAGGACATTTACGCAGTATTTT
.	TRBV5-4	TRBJ2-5	12	.	CASSSSLATQYF	TGTGCCAGCAGTTCTTCCCTGGCGACCCAGTACTTC
TRBD1	TRBV28	TRBJ1-1	16	.	CASSPRDRGLYTEAFF	TGTGCCAGCAGCCCGCGGGACAGGGGGCTTTACACTGAAGCTTTCTTT
.	TRBV7-9	TRBJ1-1	12	.	CASSLVSAEAFF	TGTGCCAGCAGCTTAGTATCCGCTGAAGCTTTCTTT
.	TRBV9	TRBJ2-6	16	.	CASSKTEVSGANVLTF	TGTGCCAGCAGCAAAACGGAGGTCTCCGGGGCCAACGTCCTGACTTTC
.	TRBV5-1	TRBJ2-2	14	.	CASSLTGNTGELFF	TGCGCCAGCAGCTTGACAGGGAACACCGGGGAGCTGTTTTTT
.	TRBV11-2	TRBJ2-1	16	.	CASSTTEGGAYNEQFF	TGTGCCAGCAGCACAACGGAGGGAGGCGCCTACAATGAGCAGTTCTTC
.	TRBV6-2/TRBV6-3	TRBJ2-7	16	.	CASSYSRLSPSYEQYF	TGTGCCAGCAGTTACTCGCGGCTCTCTCCGTCCTACGAGCAGTACTTC
TRBD1	TRBV2	TRBJ1-2	14	.	CASNVDRTHYGYTF	TGTGCCAGCAACGTGGACAGGACCCACTATGGCTACACCTTC
TRBD1	TRBV3-1/TRBV3-2	TRBJ1-4	14	once	CASSLRDRNEKLFF	TGTGCCAGCAGCCTAAGGGACAGGAATGAAAAACTGTTTTTT
TRBD2	TRBV6-5	TRBJ2-3	16	.	CASSYRTSGDHDTQYF	TGTGCCAGCAGTTACAGGACTAGCGGGGACCATGATACGCAGTATTTT
TRBD2	TRBV9	TRBJ2-7	18	.	CASSVARGLAGGSYEQYF	TGTGCCAGCAGCGTAGCTCGAGGACTAGCGGGAGGATCCTACGAGCAGTACTTC
TRBD2	TRBV24-1	TRBJ2-1	17	.	CATSPAGSGTTYNEQFF	TGTGCCACCAGCCCAGCGGGAAGTGGTACCACTTACAATGAGCAGTTCTTC
.	TRBV6-2/TRBV6-3	TRBJ2-4	13	.	CASSYRRGNIQYF	TGTGCCAGCAGTTACCGTCGGGGAAACATTCAGTACTTC
.	TRBV28	TRBJ2-3	16	.	CASSSPRGTSTDTQYF	TGTGCCAGCAGTTCCCCCCGGGGGACTAGCACAGATACGCAGTATTTT
.	TRBV6-9	TRBJ1-2	17	.	CASSYTLGGRPNYGYTF	TGTGCCAGCAGTTACACCCTGGGAGGGCGCCCTAACTATGGCTACACCTTC
.	TRBV19	TRBJ2-7	14	.	CASSPSVGAYEQYF	TGTGCCAGTAGTCCTTCCGTCGGGGCCTACGAGCAGTACTTC
TRBD1	TRBV3-1/TRBV3-2	TRBJ1-2	16	once	CASSQDLDRRLYGYTF	TGTGCCAGCAGCCAAGATCTGGACAGGAGGCTCTATGGCTACACCTTC
.	TRBV6-5	TRBJ2-1	14	once	CASKLLGDFNEQFF	TGTGCCAGCAAACTCTTGGGAGATTTCAATGAGCAGTTCTTC
.	TRBV6-6	TRBJ2-7	11	.	CASSLTYEQYF	TGTGCCAGCAGTCTAACCTACGAGCAGTACTTC